This paragraph reports one T cell receptor beta chain. Its antigen remains undetermined. Base qualities are not recorded, but no much larger clone differs from it by a single base. The data were obtained in a study of T cell changes during pregnancy in multiple sclerosis (dated by TCRdb to between 2018 and 2020). The study in broad terms: The study looked at changes in the T cell repertoire across pregnancy in women with multiple sclerosis.

The germline V gene gives CDR1 as KGHSH and CDR2 as LQKENI. V lost 6 bases and J lost 2 bases, and the count of bases not matched to a germline gene is 3. Including the terminal cysteine and phenylalanine, the CDR3 comprises 14 residues. Just CDR3 DNA is preserved here, 42 bases in frame from base 1. The library was built by means of the immunoSEQ multiplex PCR assay. TCRdb stores this immuneACCESS table with in-frame sequences only. Part of the clones is absent; in the studies checked, under half of the shortfall reflects unresolved V genes, and no reason is known for the rest. This sample lists fewer than 70,000 clones; 89% were detected once. In total, the top ten clones hold 2% to 3% of the sample.

Sequenced here: peripheral blood, sampled in the first trimester of pregnancy. The chain is made from TRBV18 and TRBJ1-5; 8 bases in between match TRBD1. The TCR sequence derives from a female donor with multiple sclerosis, enrolled in a pregnancy study. The CDR3 corresponds to CASSQGAGNQPQHF. The DNA sequence reads TGTGCCAGCTCGCAGGGGGCGGGCAATCAGCCCCAGCATTTT.